The clone carrying this T cell receptor beta chain qualifies as large. Antigen unknown. Study findings and constraints: The TCR gene usage of tumor memory CD4+ T cells clustered together with blood and lymph node memory CD4+ cells and with lymph node naive CD4+ cells. Tumor Tregs overlapped most with tumor, then blood, naive CD4+ cells.

Treg sorting used a CD4+CD25+CD127-/low gate. The TRBV12-4/TRBJ1-2 clonotypes were amplified using barcode primers with ligated adaptors. TCRdb ran MiXCR on the multiplex PCR reads and lists one entry per CDR3 protein. This table has about 1,200 distinct CDR3 sequences, about 25% appearing once. V was cut by 5 bases and J by 3 bases, with 10 bases left in between. CDR3 size: 13 residues. This TCR was recovered from a female donor with breast cancer. The sequenced material came from tumor-infiltrating Tregs sorted from the breast tumor. This chain joins TRBV12-3 or TRBV12-4 and TRBJ1-2, with D uncertain. CDR3 coding DNA: TGTGCCAGCAGTCCCGAGGGAGACTATGGCTACACCTTC. It specifies CASSPEGDYGYTF.